This T cell receptor (beta chain) was documented in a study of cytomegalovirus exposure and HLA in healthy donors. 13 Jbeta primers and 60 Vbeta primers were used for the PCR. Clones were read by immunoSEQ multiplex PCR, and TCRdb kept only the in-frame ones, dropping some. The profile shows about 82,000 clones, 70% to 80% of them singletons. This CDR3 is 15 amino acids long. The V and J genes are TRBV21-1 and TRBJ1-1; the table's D gene call, TRBD1, was not cross checked with the DNA. TRBV21-1 is a recognized pseudogene. The sequence came from a man aged 55 to 70 in good health and CMV-seronegative. Sequenced: PBMCs. CDR3 protein: CASSKDLQGNTEAFF. The CDR3 region has the DNA TGTGCCAGCAGCAAAGACTTACAGGGGAACACTGAAGCTTTCTTT.